The 28 T cell receptor beta chains in this list originate from one sample, sequenced in a study of cytomegalovirus exposure and HLA in healthy donors. PCR amplification relied on 60 Vbeta primers (plus 13 Jbeta primers). The assay was immunoSEQ multiplex PCR, and TCRdb's table has in-frame clones only and misses some. The sample has 170,000 or so clones; around 79% are singletons. The sample consisted of PBMCs. The origin of the receptors is a woman in her thirties or forties in good health and CMV-seronegative.

The rearrangement links TRBV5-8 to TRBJ2-7; D is possibly TRBD2 (5 bases). Between the trimmed V and J ends, which lost 4 bases and 1 base, there was a span of 9 bases. There are 13 residues in the CDR3. CDR1 and CDR2 from the germline V gene are SGHTS and YDEGEE. Here the CDR3 reads CASSPRGSYEQYF. The CDR3 DNA is TGTGCCAGCAGCCCCCGGGGTTCCTACGAGCAGTACTTC.

This rearrangement joins TRBV12-5 to TRBJ2-5; 11 nucleotides match TRBD2. The CDR3 loop spans 17 amino acids. Germline-derived CDR1 and CDR2 are LGHNT and FRNRAP. Trimming at V came to 2 bases and at J to 6 bases, leaving 11 bases not matched to a gene. The CDR3 is CASGLNPLAGGTKTQYF. Written as DNA, the CDR3 is TGTGCTAGTGGTTTGAATCCCCTAGCGGGGGGCACGAAGACCCAGTACTTC.

This clone was observed a few times. The chain recombines TRBV6-6 with TRBJ1-5, with D tentatively TRBD1 (6 bases). Looked up from germline, CDR1 is MNHNY and CDR2 is SVGAGI (reference sequence). The CDR3 extends over 14 amino acids. The germline V and J ends were trimmed by 6 bases and 0 bases, with 9 bases remaining between them. CDR3 nucleotide sequence: TGTGCCAGCAGAGTACAGGGTAGCAATCAGCCCCAGCATTTT. Translated, it gives CASRVQGSNQPQHF.

The chain couples TRBV2 to TRBJ1-5, with D tentatively TRBD1 (6 bases). CDR1 is SNHLY and CDR2 is FYNNEI in the germline V gene. Between the trimmed V and J ends, which lost 5 bases and 1 base, there was a span of 12 bases. CDR3 size: 15 residues. The CDR3 DNA is TGTGCCAGCAGTAGGGACAACGGAAGCAATCAGCCCCAGCATTTT. Its protein is CASSRDNGSNQPQHF.

The chain carries TRBV2 and TRBJ2-3; TRBD2 matches at 7 bases. CDR3 length: 15 residues. Germline CDR1 and CDR2: SNHLY and FYNNEI. With V trimmed by 0 bases and J by 4 bases, 4 bases remained unmatched. The CDR3: CASSEAGGSADTQYF. The CDR3 nucleotides are TGTGCCAGCAGTGAAGCGGGGGGGTCGGCAGATACGCAGTATTTT. Using reference TRBV2 and TRBJ2-3 for the parts outside the CDR3, the full variable domain is EPEVTQTPSHQVTQMGQEVILRCVPISNHLYFYWYRQILGQKVEFLVSFYNNEISEKSEIFDDQFSVERPDGSNFTLKIRSTKLEDSAMYFCASSEAGGSADTQYFGPGTRLTVL.

The rearrangement joins TRBV7-8 to TRBJ1-1, with 7 bases aligning to TRBD1. Germline V CDR1 and CDR2: SGHVS, FQNEAQ. The V and J ends lost 5 bases and 1 base, in that order; junction bases with no gene match: 7. This CDR3 is built from 15 residues. The DNA of the CDR3 is TGTGCCAGCAGCCTAGTGCAGGGGGGGAACACTGAAGCTTTCTTT. Its protein product is CASSLVQGGNTEAFF.

CDR3 in amino acids: CASSFGQGDAEAFF. Written as DNA, the CDR3 is TGCGCCAGCAGCTTCGGACAGGGTGACGCTGAAGCTTTCTTT. The V call is TRBV5-1, the J call TRBJ1-1; TRBD1 matches 8 bases. Germline CDR1 and CDR2: SGHRS and YFSETQ. There are 14 residues in the CDR3. V trimming: 2 bases; J trimming: 6 bases; junction bases outside the gene matches: 6.

This clone was counted once. The chain is built from TRBV2 and TRBJ2-4; 7 nucleotides agree with TRBD1. Germline-derived CDR1 and CDR2 are SNHLY and FYNNEI. Germline trimming cut 5 bases from V and 3 bases from J; bases unmatched to any gene: 4. CDR3 length equals 14 residues. CDR3 sequence: CASSPDRNKNIQYF. In DNA, the CDR3 is TGTGCCAGCAGTCCGGACAGGAACAAAAACATTCAGTACTTC.

The chain links TRBV11-2 to TRBJ2-5; a weak D match, TRBD1 (5 bases). Germline assignment: CDR1 SGHAT and CDR2 FQNNGV. The CDR3 is 16 residues long. The V and J ends lost 2 bases and 1 base respectively, with 14 bases between them. This chain's CDR3 is CASSLTRGTPQETQYF. In DNA form, the CDR3 reads TGTGCCAGCAGCTTAACAAGGGGAACCCCCCAAGAGACCCAGTACTTC.

The rearrangement links TRBV4-2 to TRBJ1-5, with D unresolved. This CDR3 region has 17 residues. V lost 0 bases and J lost 6, with 18 bases in between. The germline gives CDR1 LGHNA, CDR2 YNFKEQ. CDR3 DNA: TGTGCCAGCAGCCAAGATCGGAGGACTCGACCGACTCAGCCCCAGCATTTT. This translates into CASSQDRRTRPTQPQHF.

This chain uses TRBV7-9 with TRBJ2-3, with D possibly being TRBD1 (6 bases). CDR1 and CDR2 (germline): SEHNR, FQNEAQ (reference sequence). This CDR3 region has 15 residues. V lost 9 bases and J lost 3, with 19 bases in between. CDR3 region: CASLSLGRGTDTQYF. The CDR3 DNA reads TGTGCCAGTCTATCTTTGGGAAGGGGGACAGATACGCAGTATTTT.

The V call is TRBV10-1, the J call TRBJ2-2; 7 positions match TRBD1. V trimming: 3 bases; J trimming: 0 bases; junction bases outside the gene matches: 1. Germline-derived CDR1 and CDR2 are WNHNN and SYGVQD (reference sequence). This CDR3 contains 15 residues. The CDR3 DNA sequence: TGCGCCAGCAGTGAAGGGACAGCGAACACCGGGGAGCTGTTTTTT. It specifies CASSEGTANTGELFF.

The chain is built from TRBV4-1 and TRBJ1-6; D is possibly TRBD1 (6 bases). Germline V gene data show CDR1 as MGHRA and CDR2 as YSYEKL. The CDR3 loop spans 17 amino acids. Trimming left V 1 base short and J 9 bases short, with 19 bases between. In nucleotides, the CDR3 is TGCGCCAGCAGCCAAGGACTCCCCAGGGGATTAGGTTCACCCCTCCACTTT. Translated: CASSQGLPRGLGSPLHF.

V usage is TRBV7-9 and J usage is TRBJ1-1; D gene ambiguous. CDR1 is SEHNR, CDR2 FQNEAQ, per germline (reference sequence). V lost 5 bases, J lost 4 bases, and 8 bases lay in between. The CDR3 is made up of 12 amino acids. CDR3 sequence reads: CASSLPFTEAFF. The CDR3 DNA is TGTGCCAGCAGCCTCCCGTTCACTGAAGCTTTCTTT.

V usage is TRBV19 and J usage is TRBJ2-7, with D tentatively TRBD2 (5 bases). V shed 8 bases and J shed 3 bases, with 14 bases lying between them. Germline CDR1 is LNHDA and CDR2 is SQIVND (reference sequence). The CDR3 covers 13 residues. The CDR3 loop is CASAGQSYYEQYF. The CDR3 coding sequence is TGTGCCAGTGCGGGTCAATCATACTACGAGCAGTACTTC.

There are a few counts of this clone. This sequence joins TRBV5-6 and TRBJ1-5, with no clear D. Germline CDR1 reads SGHDT; CDR2 reads YYEEEE. The V and J ends lost 1 base and 0 bases respectively, with 8 bases between them. The CDR3 runs to 15 residues. CDR3 DNA sequence: TGTGCCAGCAGCTTGCTCGGGGATAGCAATCAGCCCCAGCATTTT. Protein: CASSLLGDSNQPQHF.

Concerning this clone: The sample carries other DNA sequences with the same CDR3. V is TRBV5-1 and J is TRBJ2-5, with 7 bases identical to TRBD1. V dropped 2 bases and J dropped 5; count of bases not matched to a gene: 3. CDR1 and CDR2 (germline): SGHRS, YFSETQ. CDR3 length: 13 residues. CDR3: CASSLGGGETQYF. The CDR3 nucleotides are TGCGCCAGCAGCTTAGGGGGCGGGGAGACCCAGTACTTC.

The rearrangement uses TRBV28 and TRBJ1-2; 12 bases map to TRBD1. Germline loops: CDR1 MDHEN, CDR2 SYDVKM. CDR3 length equals 16 residues. Trimming at V came to 2 bases and at J to 8 bases, leaving 9 bases not matched to a gene. The CDR3 sequence: CASSLSWGQGARGYTF. The CDR3 DNA reads TGTGCCAGCAGTTTAAGTTGGGGACAGGGGGCGAGAGGCTACACCTTC.

The chain links TRBV5-5 to TRBJ2-7; D is perhaps TRBD1 (5 bases). V lost 4 bases and J 5 bases, leaving 22 bases between the germline ends. The CDR3 runs 16 residues. Germline V gives CDR1 SGHKS, CDR2 YYEKEE (reference sequence). Here the CDR3 reads CASSLYDSFTTDEQYF. The CDR3 DNA is TGTGCCAGCAGCCTATACGACAGTTTTACCACTGACGAGCAGTACTTC.

This clone was detected only once. This chain links TRBV5-6 with TRBJ2-7; D is unresolved. CDR3 length: 14 residues. V lost 6 bases and J lost 1, with 14 bases in between. Germline V lookup: CDR1 SGHDT, CDR2 YYEEEE. The CDR3 sequence is CASTPWSLSYEQYF. DNA of the CDR3: TGTGCCAGCACCCCCTGGAGCCTATCCTACGAGCAGTACTTC.

The V gene is TRBV5-1, the J gene TRBJ2-7; a possible D gene is TRBD2 (6 bases). V lost 7 bases, J lost 6 bases, and 20 bases lay in between. This CDR3 contains 14 residues. CDR1 is SGHRS and CDR2 is YFSETQ in the germline V gene. The CDR3 is CASSAGTGPREQYF. As DNA, the CDR3 is TGCGCCAGCTCTGCCGGGACTGGACCCCGCGAGCAGTACTTC.

The gene calls are TRBV18 and TRBJ2-5; D perhaps matches TRBD1 (5 bases). The CDR3 length is 16 residues. The germline V gene encodes CDR1 KGHSH and CDR2 LQKENI. V was trimmed by 3 bases and J by 2 bases, leaving 16 bases between them. CDR3 sequence (DNA): TGTGCCAGCTCACCGACACGGAGCAGGGTACAAGAGACCCAGTACTTC. Residues: CASSPTRSRVQETQYF.

The chain employs TRBV5-1 and TRBJ1-1; D gene unclear. The V and J ends lost 6 bases and 1 base respectively, with 13 bases between them. The length of the CDR3 is 14 residues. CDR1 and CDR2 (germline): SGHRS, YFSETQ. The CDR3 sequence: CASMEAPSNTEAFF. The CDR3 DNA reads TGCGCCAGCATGGAGGCCCCATCGAACACTGAAGCTTTCTTT.

The genes are TRBV5-4 and TRBJ2-7; D possibly corresponds to TRBD2 (6 bases). The CDR3 is made up of 12 amino acids. Germline V lookup: CDR1 SGHNT, CDR2 YYREEE (reference sequence). Between the trimmed V and J ends, which lost 4 bases and 3 bases, there was a span of 8 bases. Written as DNA, the CDR3 is TGTGCCAGCAGCCTCGGGGGCTACGAGCAGTACTTC. Amino acid sequence: CASSLGGYEQYF. Combining the CDR3 with reference TRBV5-4 and TRBJ2-7 gives the whole variable domain ETGVTQSPTHLIKTRGQQVTLRCSSQSGHNTVSWYQQALGQGPQFIFQYYREEENGRGNFPPRFSGLQFPNYSSELNVNALELDDSALYLCASSLGGYEQYFGPGTRLTVT.

The rearrangement joins TRBV5-6 to TRBJ1-3; possible D gene TRBD1, 5 bases. The CDR3 is 16 amino acids. Deletions cut 2 bases from V and 0 bases from J, with 12 bases between. Germline lookup yields CDR1 SGHDT and CDR2 YYEEEE. The CDR3: CASSLDSLSSGNTIYF. In nucleotides, the CDR3 is TGTGCCAGCAGCTTAGACAGCTTAAGCTCTGGAAACACCATATATTTT.

The CDR3 DNA is TGTGCCAGTAGTAGGCCGGGACAGCGCTATGGCTACACCTTC. This translates into CASSRPGQRYGYTF. V usage is TRBV19 and J usage is TRBJ1-2; TRBD1 matches at 7 bases. CDR1 LNHDA and CDR2 SQIVND come from the germline V gene (reference sequence). V dropped 4 bases and J dropped 4; count of bases not matched to a gene: 6. CDR3 length: 14 residues.

This sequence joins TRBV5-1 and TRBJ2-1; D remains ambiguous. CDR1 and CDR2 (germline): SGHRS, YFSETQ. CDR3 size: 15 residues. Trimming removed 4 bases at V and 0 bases at J, with 11 bases between. CDR3 residues: CASSVSDPSYNEQFF. CDR3 nucleotides: TGCGCCAGCAGCGTAAGCGACCCCTCCTACAATGAGCAGTTCTTC.

The V call is TRBV18, the J call TRBJ1-3, with D hard to call. Germline V gene sequence: CDR1 KGHSH, CDR2 LQKENI. This CDR3 spans 13 amino acids. V lost 5 bases to trimming and J lost 0 bases, with 5 bases between them. The CDR3 DNA sequence: TGTGCCAGCTCAGCAGGCTCTGGAAACACCATATATTTT. Its translation is CASSAGSGNTIYF.